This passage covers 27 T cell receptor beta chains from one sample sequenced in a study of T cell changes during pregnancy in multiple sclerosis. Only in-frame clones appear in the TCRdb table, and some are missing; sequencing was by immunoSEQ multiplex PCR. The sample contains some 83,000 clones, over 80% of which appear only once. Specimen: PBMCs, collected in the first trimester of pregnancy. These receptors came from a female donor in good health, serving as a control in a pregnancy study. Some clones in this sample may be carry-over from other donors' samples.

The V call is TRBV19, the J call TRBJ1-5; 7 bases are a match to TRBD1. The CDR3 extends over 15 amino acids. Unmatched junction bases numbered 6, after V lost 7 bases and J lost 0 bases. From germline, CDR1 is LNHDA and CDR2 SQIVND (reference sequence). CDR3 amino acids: CASTHDRDSNQPQHF. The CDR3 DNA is TGTGCCAGTACTCATGACAGGGATAGCAATCAGCCCCAGCATTTT.

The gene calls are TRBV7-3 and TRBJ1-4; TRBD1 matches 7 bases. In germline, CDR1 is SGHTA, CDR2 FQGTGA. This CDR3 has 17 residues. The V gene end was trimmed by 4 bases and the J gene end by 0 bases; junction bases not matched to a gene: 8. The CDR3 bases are TGTGCCAGCAGCTCGGACAGGAGATTTGCAACTAATGAAAAACTGTTTTTT. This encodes CASSSDRRFATNEKLFF.

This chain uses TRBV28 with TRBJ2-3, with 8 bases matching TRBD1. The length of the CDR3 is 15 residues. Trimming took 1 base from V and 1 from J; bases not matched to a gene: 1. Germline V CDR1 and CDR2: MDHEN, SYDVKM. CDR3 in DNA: TGTGCCAGCAGTTTATCGGACAGGGGCACAGATACGCAGTATTTT. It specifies CASSLSDRGTDTQYF.

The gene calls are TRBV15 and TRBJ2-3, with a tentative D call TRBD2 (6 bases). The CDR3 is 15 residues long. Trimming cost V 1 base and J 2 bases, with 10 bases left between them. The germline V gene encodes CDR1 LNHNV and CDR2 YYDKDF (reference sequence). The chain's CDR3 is CATSRVSGVTDTQYF. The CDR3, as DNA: TGTGCCACCAGCAGAGTGTCGGGGGTCACAGATACGCAGTATTTT.

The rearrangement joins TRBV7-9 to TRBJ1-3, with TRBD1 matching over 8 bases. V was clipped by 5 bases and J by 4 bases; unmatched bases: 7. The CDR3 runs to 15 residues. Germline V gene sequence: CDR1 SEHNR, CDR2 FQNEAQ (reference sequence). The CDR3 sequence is CASSVRQGSGNTIYF. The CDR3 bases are TGTGCCAGCAGCGTCAGACAGGGGTCCGGAAACACCATATATTTT.

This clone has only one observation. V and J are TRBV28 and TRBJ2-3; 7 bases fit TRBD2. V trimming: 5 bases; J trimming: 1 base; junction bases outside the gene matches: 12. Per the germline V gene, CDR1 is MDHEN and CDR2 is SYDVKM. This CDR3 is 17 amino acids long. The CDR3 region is CASSTNPSAGGTDTQYF. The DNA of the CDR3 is TGTGCCAGCAGTACCAACCCCTCCGCGGGGGGCACAGATACGCAGTATTTT.

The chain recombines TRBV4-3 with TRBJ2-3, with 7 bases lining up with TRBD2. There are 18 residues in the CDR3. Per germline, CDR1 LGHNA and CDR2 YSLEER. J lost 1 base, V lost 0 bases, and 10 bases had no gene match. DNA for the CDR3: TGCGCCAGCAGCCAAGAGATGGTAGGGACTACCGGCACAGATACGCAGTATTTT. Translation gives CASSQEMVGTTGTDTQYF.

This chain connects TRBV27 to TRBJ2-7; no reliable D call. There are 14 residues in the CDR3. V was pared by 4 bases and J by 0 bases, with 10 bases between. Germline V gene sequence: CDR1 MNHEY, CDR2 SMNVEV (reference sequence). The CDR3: CASSSAAHSYEQYF. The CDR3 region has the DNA TGTGCCAGCAGTTCCGCGGCCCACTCCTACGAGCAGTACTTC.

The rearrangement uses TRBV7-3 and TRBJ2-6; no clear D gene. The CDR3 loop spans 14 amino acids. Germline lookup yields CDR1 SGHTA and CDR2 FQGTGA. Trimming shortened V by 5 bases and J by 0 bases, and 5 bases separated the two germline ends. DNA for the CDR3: TGTGCCAGCAGCGAACTCTCTGGGGCCAACGTCCTGACTTTC. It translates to CASSELSGANVLTF.

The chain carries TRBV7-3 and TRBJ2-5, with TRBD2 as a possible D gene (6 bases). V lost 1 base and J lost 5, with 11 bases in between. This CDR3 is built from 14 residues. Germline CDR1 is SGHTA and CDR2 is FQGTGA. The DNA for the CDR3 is TGTGCCAGCAGCTTAAATGGAGGGAGGGAGACCCAGTACTTC. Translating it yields CASSLNGGRETQYF.

The CDR3 DNA is TGTGCCAGCAGTTTTTTCCGCGATTCCTACGAGCAGTACTTC. Its translation is CASSFFRDSYEQYF. The chain employs TRBV27 and TRBJ2-7; D is ambiguous. With 3 bases removed from V and 1 base from J, the gap between germline ends came to 10 bases. The germline V gene encodes CDR1 MNHEY and CDR2 SMNVEV (reference sequence). CDR3 length equals 14 residues.

This CDR3 is CASSLGQGLRDLDEQYF. CDR3 coding DNA: TGTGCCAGCAGCTTAGGGCAGGGGCTGCGCGATCTGGACGAGCAGTACTTC. The chain uses TRBV7-2 and TRBJ2-7; a weak D match, TRBD1 (6 bases). The CDR3 is 17 amino acids. Germline V gene lookup returns CDR1 SGHTA and CDR2 FQGNSA. The V and J ends lost 1 base and 5 bases respectively, with 21 bases between them.

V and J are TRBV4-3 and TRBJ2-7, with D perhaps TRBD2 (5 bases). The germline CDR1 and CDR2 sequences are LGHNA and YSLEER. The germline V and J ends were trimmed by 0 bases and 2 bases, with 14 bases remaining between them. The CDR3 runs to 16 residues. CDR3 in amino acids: CASSQDSAGLTYEQYF. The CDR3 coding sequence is TGCGCCAGCAGCCAAGATAGCGCTGGTCTTACCTACGAGCAGTACTTC.

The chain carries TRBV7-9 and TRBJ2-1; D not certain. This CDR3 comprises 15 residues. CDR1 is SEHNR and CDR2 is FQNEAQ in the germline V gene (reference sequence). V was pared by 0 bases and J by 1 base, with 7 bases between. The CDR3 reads CASSLAGSSYNEQFF. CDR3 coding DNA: TGTGCCAGCAGCTTAGCGGGCTCGTCCTACAATGAGCAGTTCTTC.

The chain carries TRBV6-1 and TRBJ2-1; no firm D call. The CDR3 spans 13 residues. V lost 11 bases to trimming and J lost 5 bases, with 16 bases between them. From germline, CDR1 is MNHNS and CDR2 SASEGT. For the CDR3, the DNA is TGTGCCGCATCTTTCGGAGAGAACAATGAGCAGTTCTTC. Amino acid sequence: CAASFGENNEQFF.

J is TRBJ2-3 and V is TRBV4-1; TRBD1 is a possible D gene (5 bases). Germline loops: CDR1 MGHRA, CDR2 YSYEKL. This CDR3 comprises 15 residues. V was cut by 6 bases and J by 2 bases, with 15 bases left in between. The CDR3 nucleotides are TGCGCCAGCAGACTTAACAGGATTTCCACAGATACGCAGTATTTT. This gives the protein CASRLNRISTDTQYF.

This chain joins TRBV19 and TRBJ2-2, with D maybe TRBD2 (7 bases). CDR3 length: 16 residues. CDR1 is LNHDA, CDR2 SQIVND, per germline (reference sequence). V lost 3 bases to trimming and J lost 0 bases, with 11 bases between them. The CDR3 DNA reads TGTGCCAGTAGTATGGGGGGGGCCACGAACACCGGGGAGCTGTTTTTT. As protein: CASSMGGATNTGELFF.

The CDR3 reads CATEAPRTTFGNQPQHF. The DNA for the CDR3 is TGTGCCACTGAAGCCCCGAGGACAACTTTTGGCAATCAGCCCCAGCATTTT. V is TRBV19 and J is TRBJ1-5, with D perhaps matching TRBD1 (5 bases). The CDR3 is 17 residues long. The ends were cut back, 10 bases at V and 2 bases at J, with 24 bases in the middle. In germline, CDR1 is LNHDA, CDR2 SQIVND (reference sequence).

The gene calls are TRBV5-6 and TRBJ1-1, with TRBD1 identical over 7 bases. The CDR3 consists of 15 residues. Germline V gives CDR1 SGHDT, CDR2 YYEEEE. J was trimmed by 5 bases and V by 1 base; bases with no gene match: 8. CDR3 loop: CASSLYDRAGTEAFF. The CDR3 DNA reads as TGTGCCAGCAGCTTGTACGACAGGGCCGGGACTGAAGCTTTCTTT. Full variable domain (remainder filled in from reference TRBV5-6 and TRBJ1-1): DAGVTQSPTHLIKTRGQQVTLRCSPKSGHDTVSWYQQALGQGPQFIFQYYEEEERQRGNFPDRFSGHQFPNYSSELNVNALLLGDSALYLCASSLYDRAGTEAFFGQGTRLTVV.

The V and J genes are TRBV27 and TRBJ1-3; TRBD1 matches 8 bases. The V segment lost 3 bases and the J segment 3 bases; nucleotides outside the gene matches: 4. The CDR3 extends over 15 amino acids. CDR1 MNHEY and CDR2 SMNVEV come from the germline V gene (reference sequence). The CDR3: CASSFGRGRGNTIYF. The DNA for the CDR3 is TGTGCCAGCAGTTTTGGCAGGGGGCGTGGAAACACCATATATTTT.

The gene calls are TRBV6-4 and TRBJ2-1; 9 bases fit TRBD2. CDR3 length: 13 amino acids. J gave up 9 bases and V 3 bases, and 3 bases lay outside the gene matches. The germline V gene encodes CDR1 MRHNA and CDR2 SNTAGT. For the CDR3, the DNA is TGTGCCAGCAGTGAAGGGACTAGCACTGAGCAGTTCTTC. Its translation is CASSEGTSTEQFF.

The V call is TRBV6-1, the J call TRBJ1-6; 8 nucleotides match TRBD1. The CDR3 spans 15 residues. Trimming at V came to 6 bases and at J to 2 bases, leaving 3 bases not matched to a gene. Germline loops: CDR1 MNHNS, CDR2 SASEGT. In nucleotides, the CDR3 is TGTGCCAGCAGCAGGACAGGGCCCTATAATTCACCCCTCCACTTT. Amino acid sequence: CASSRTGPYNSPLHF.

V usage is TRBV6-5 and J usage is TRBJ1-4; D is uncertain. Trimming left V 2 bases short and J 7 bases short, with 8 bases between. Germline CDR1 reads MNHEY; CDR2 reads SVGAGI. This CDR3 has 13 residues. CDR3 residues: CASSYRAGEKLFF. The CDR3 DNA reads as TGTGCCAGCAGTTACAGGGCGGGTGAAAAACTGTTTTTT.

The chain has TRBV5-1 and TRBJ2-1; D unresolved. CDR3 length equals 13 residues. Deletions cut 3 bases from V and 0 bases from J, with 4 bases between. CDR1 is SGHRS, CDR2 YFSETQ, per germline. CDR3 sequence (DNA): TGCGCCAGCAGCTCTTTCTCCTACAATGAGCAGTTCTTC. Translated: CASSSFSYNEQFF.

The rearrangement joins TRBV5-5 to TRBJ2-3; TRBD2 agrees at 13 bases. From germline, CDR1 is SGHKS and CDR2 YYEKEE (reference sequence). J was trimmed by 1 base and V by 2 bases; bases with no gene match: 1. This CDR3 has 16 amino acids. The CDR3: CASSFGLAGGTDTQYF. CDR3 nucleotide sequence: TGTGCCAGCAGCTTTGGACTAGCGGGGGGCACAGATACGCAGTATTTT.

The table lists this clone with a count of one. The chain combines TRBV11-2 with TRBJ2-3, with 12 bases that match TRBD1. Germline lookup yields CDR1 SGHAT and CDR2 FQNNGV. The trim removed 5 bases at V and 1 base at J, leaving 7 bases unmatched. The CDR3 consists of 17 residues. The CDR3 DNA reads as TGTGCCAGCAGCCTTGGGACAGGGGGCGAAGGCACAGATACGCAGTATTTT. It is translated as CASSLGTGGEGTDTQYF.

The CDR3 nucleotides are TGTGCCAGCAGTGAAAGGGACAGGGGTAGTTCACCCCTCCACTTT. Its translation: CASSERDRGSSPLHF. The chain recombines TRBV6-1 with TRBJ1-6; 10 bases are shared with TRBD1. V dropped 2 bases and J dropped 9; count of bases not matched to a gene: 4. The CDR3 has 15 residues. Germline V CDR1 and CDR2: MNHNS, SASEGT.